A single sample gave rise to the 2 T cell receptor beta chains below, sequenced in a study of T-cell reconstitution after alpha-beta-depleted transplantation in children. A library of TCRbeta sequences, prepared with unique molecular identifiers, was generated. From the PCR reads, TCRdb called clonotypes with MiXCR, one entry per CDR3 protein. The data show fewer than 1 million distinct CDR3 sequences, less than 20% seen once. The starting material was PBMCs, mostly from graft donor cells, obtained 360 days after TCRalphabeta/CD19-depleted stem cell transplant. Receptors were obtained from a male patient under 18 who had a stem cell transplant for acute lymphoblastic leukemia, so the T cells may come from the graft donor.

The CDR3, as DNA: TGTGCCAGCAGTTACATCGGGACAAAGACTAGCGGGAGGGCCGTAGAGACCCAGTACTTC. It codes for CASSYIGTKTSGRAVETQYF. The gene calls are TRBV6-2 or TRBV6-3 and TRBJ2-5; 14 positions agree with TRBD2. Unmatched junction bases numbered 15, after V lost 2 bases and J lost 4 bases. The CDR3 has 20 residues. CDR1 MNHEY and CDR2 SVGEGT come from the germline V gene.

This chain connects TRBV20-1 to TRBJ2-7; 12 nucleotides match TRBD2. CDR1 is DFQATT and CDR2 is SNEGSKA in the germline V gene (reference sequence). This CDR3 spans 17 amino acids. V was pared by 3 bases and J by 3 bases, with 12 bases of the junction left unmatched. The CDR3 spells CSASRTSGTGTLYEQYF. In DNA, the CDR3 is TGCAGTGCTAGCAGGACTAGCGGGACCGGTACTCTCTACGAGCAGTACTTC.